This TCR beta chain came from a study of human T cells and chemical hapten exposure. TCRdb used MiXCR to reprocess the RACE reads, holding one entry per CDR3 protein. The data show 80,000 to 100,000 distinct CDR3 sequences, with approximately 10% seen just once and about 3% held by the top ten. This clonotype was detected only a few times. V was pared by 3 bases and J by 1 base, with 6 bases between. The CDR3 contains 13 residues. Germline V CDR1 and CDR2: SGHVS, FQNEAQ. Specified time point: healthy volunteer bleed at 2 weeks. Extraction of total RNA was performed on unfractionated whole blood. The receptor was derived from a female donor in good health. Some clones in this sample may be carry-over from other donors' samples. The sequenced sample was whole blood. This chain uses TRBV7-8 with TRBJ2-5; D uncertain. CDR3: CASSFAFQETQYF. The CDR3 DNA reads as TGTGCCAGCAGCTTTGCTTTCCAAGAGACCCAGTACTTC.